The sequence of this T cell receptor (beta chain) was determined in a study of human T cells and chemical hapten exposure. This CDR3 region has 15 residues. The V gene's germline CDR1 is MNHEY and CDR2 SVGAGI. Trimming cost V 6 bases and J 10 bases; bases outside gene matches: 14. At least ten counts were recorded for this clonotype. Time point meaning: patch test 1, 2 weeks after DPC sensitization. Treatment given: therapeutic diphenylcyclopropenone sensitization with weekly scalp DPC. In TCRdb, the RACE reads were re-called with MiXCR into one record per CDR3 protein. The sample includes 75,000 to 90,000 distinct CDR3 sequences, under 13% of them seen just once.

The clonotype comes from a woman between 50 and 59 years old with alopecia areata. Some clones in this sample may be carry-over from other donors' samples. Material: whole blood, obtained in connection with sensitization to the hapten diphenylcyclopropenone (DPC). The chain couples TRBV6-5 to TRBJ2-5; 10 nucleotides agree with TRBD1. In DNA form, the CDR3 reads TGTGCCAGCAGATCGCGGGACAGGGGCCTCTGGAACCAGTACTTC. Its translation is CASRSRDRGLWNQYF.